These 13 T cell receptor beta chains were sequenced from one sample in a study of regulatory T cells in long-lasting Graves disease. Stated time point: newly diagnosed GD, antithyroid drugs for less than 3 months. PBMC RNA was the source of the TCR library. CDR3-region Arm-PCR and iRepertoire HTBI primers produced the TCR beta libraries. TCRdb reprocessed the multiplex PCR reads with MiXCR, giving one entry per CDR3 protein. The table records hundreds of thousands of distinct CDR3 sequences, roughly 15% of them present only once. Sample: peripheral blood mononuclear cells (PBMCs), taken at new diagnosis, from a patient treated with antithyroid drugs. The origin of the receptors is a female donor with Graves disease.

This clonotype was counted between two and nine times. CDR3 region: CSVDSPTGTGGYTGELFF. The CDR3, as DNA: TGCAGCGTTGATTCGCCAACAGGGACAGGGGGGTACACCGGGGAGCTGTTTTTT. The chain uses TRBV29-1 and TRBJ2-2; 11 nucleotides match TRBD1. This CDR3 is built from 18 residues. The germline gives CDR1 SQVTM, CDR2 ANQGSEA. V dropped 3 bases and J dropped 3; count of bases not matched to a gene: 12.

This clonotype appeared many times. This chain connects TRBV6-2 or TRBV6-3 to TRBJ2-7; 8 bases are shared with TRBD1. Trimming cost V 5 bases and J 0 bases; bases outside gene matches: 6. The CDR3 is made up of 15 amino acids. Germline V gene data show CDR1 as MNHEY and CDR2 as SVGEGT. CDR3 loop: CASSLRDRYSYEQYF. The CDR3 DNA follows: TGTGCCAGCAGTCTCCGGGACAGGTACTCCTACGAGCAGTACTTC.

To note about this clonotype: The junction does not match germline at one end; this may be a read error. J is TRBJ2-1 and V is TRBV3-1; D assignment may be TRBD1 or TRBD2 (5 bases each). There are 16 residues in the CDR3. Germline V gene lookup returns CDR1 LGHDT and CDR2 YNNKEL (reference sequence). The CDR3 DNA reads as TGTGCCGGCAGCCAAGCCGGGATAGGGGCCTACAATGAGCAGTTCTTC. This encodes CAGSQAGIGAYNEQFF.

The DNA of the CDR3 is TGTGCCAGCTCACCACAATGGACAGGGTTGGAGACCCAGTACTTC. Its translation: CASSPQWTGLETQYF. The genes are TRBV18 and TRBJ2-5; TRBD1 aligns across 8 bases. Germline lookup yields CDR1 KGHSH and CDR2 LQKENI. V was pared by 1 base and J by 5 bases, with 6 bases of the junction left unmatched. This CDR3 region has 15 residues.

At least ten counts were recorded for this clonotype. The chain links TRBV4-2 to TRBJ1-5, with D possibly TRBD1 on 5 matching bases. Trimming shortened V by 4 bases and J by 3 bases, and 13 bases separated the two germline ends. Germline CDR1 is LGHNA and CDR2 is YNFKEQ. There are 15 residues in the CDR3. The CDR3 loop is CASSLGTESNQPQHF. CDR3 sequence (DNA): TGTGCCAGCAGCCTAGGGACGGAATCCAATCAGCCCCAGCATTTT.

This clonotype has more than one count but fewer than ten. The chain combines TRBV4-1 with TRBJ2-7, with TRBD1 matching over 9 bases. Germline CDR1 is MGHRA and CDR2 is YSYEKL. V lost 3 bases, J lost 7 bases, and 10 bases stayed unmatched. CDR3 length equals 15 residues. CDR3 amino acids: CASSQGTGLGREQYF. CDR3 DNA: TGCGCCAGCAGCCAGGGGACAGGGTTGGGGAGAGAGCAGTACTTC.

This clonotype was picked up many times. The gene calls are TRBV2 and TRBJ1-1; 9 nucleotides agree with TRBD1. V was pared by 5 bases and J by 3 bases, with 7 bases of the junction left unmatched. The germline V gene encodes CDR1 SNHLY and CDR2 FYNNEI. The CDR3 runs to 15 residues. CDR3 in amino acids: CASSRPGQGHTEAFF. CDR3 DNA sequence: TGTGCCAGCAGTCGCCCCGGACAGGGGCACACTGAAGCTTTCTTT.

This clonotype was counted many times. The V call is TRBV3-1, the J call TRBJ2-2, with 9 positions matching TRBD1. This CDR3 is built from 15 residues. Per the germline V gene, CDR1 is LGHDT and CDR2 is YNNKEL (reference sequence). The V and J ends lost 5 bases and 3 bases, in that order; junction bases with no gene match: 4. The CDR3 coding sequence is TGTGCCAGCAGCAACCGGGACAGGGACACCGGGGAGCTGTTTTTT. Protein sequence: CASSNRDRDTGELFF.

This clonotype was seen repeatedly, ten times or more. The chain couples TRBV10-3 to TRBJ2-2; TRBD1 aligns across 8 bases. The germline CDR1 and CDR2 sequences are ENHRY and SYGVKD. The CDR3 extends over 15 amino acids. The J segment lost 2 bases and the V segment lost 6 bases, leaving 5 bases of the junction unmatched. The CDR3 bases are TGTGCCATCAGACCGACAGGGGTAAACACCGGGGAGCTGTTTTTT. Translating gives CAIRPTGVNTGELFF.

This clonotype has only a few counts. The V and J genes are TRBV3-1 and TRBJ2-5, with D perhaps given as TRBD1 or TRBD2 (5 bases each). This CDR3 contains 16 residues. Trimming stripped 1 base from V and 5 bases from J, with 17 bases between. Germline V gene lookup returns CDR1 LGHDT and CDR2 YNNKEL (reference sequence). DNA of the CDR3: TGTGCCAGCAGCCAAGGTTCTAGGGGACCCACGGAGACCCAGTACTTC. It translates to CASSQGSRGPTETQYF.

This clonotype was seen at least ten times. The V and J genes are TRBV29-1 and TRBJ2-7, with D possibly matching TRBD2 (6 bases). V shed 4 bases and J shed 1 base, with 17 bases lying between them. The CDR3 has 15 residues. Germline CDR1 reads SQVTM; CDR2 reads ANQGSEA. The CDR3 loop reads CSVAGFSGVSYEQYF. Written as DNA, the CDR3 is TGCAGCGTTGCTGGCTTTTCGGGGGTTTCCTACGAGCAGTACTTC.

This clonotype has ten or more counts. This chain connects TRBV9 to TRBJ2-2; D is unclear. Trimming took 0 bases from V and 6 from J, leaving 3 bases between them. This CDR3 region has 12 residues. Germline values: CDR1 SGDLS, CDR2 YYNGEE. In DNA, the CDR3 is TGTGCCAGCAGCGTAGCACCCGGGGAGCTGTTTTTT. This translates into CASSVAPGELFF.

In its sample, this clonotype was seen many times. The V call is TRBV28, the J call TRBJ1-2, with 7 bases lining up with TRBD1. The germline CDR1 and CDR2 sequences are MDHEN and SYDVKM. CDR3 length equals 14 residues. The V gene end was trimmed by 5 bases and the J gene end by 4 bases; junction bases not matched to a gene: 7. For the CDR3, the DNA is TGTGCCAGCAGTGTGACAGGGCGTGTCTATGGCTACACCTTC. Its translation is CASSVTGRVYGYTF.